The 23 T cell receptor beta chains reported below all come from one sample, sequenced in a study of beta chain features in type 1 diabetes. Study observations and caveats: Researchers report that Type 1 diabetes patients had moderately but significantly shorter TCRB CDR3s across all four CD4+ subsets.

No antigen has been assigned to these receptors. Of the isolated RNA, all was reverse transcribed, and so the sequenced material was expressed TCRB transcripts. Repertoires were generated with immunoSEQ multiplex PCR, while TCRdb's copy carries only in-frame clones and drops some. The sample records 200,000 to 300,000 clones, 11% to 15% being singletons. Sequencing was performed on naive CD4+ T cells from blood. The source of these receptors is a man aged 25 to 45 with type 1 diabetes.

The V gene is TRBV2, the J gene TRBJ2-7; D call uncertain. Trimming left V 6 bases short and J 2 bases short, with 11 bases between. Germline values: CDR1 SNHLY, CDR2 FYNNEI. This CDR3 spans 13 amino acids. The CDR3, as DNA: TGTGCCAGCAGGTTGACACCGCCCTACGAGCAGTACTTC. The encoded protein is CASRLTPPYEQYF.

The CDR3, as DNA: TGTGCCAGCAGGACTAGCGGGTCCTACAATGAGCAGTTCTTC. This codes for CASRTSGSYNEQFF. V gene TRBV21-1 combines with J gene TRBJ2-1; the table's D call TRBD2 went unverified against the DNA. TRBV21-1 is a pseudogene locus. This CDR3 has 14 residues.

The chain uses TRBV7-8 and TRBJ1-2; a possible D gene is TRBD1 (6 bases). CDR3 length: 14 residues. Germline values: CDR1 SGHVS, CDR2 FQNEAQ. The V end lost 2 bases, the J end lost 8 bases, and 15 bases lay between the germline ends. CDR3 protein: CASSLRTEPGGYTF. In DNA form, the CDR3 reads TGTGCCAGCAGCTTAAGGACAGAGCCCGGGGGCTACACCTTC.

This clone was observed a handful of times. In nucleotides, the CDR3 is TGTGCCAGCAGCCCTCCTCGACAGTCTGAGCAGTTCTTC. Translated: CASSPPRQSEQFF. The rearrangement joins TRBV6-5 to TRBJ2-1; maybe TRBD1 (5 bases). The CDR3 covers 13 residues. The germline V and J ends were trimmed by 6 bases and 9 bases, with 15 bases remaining between them. CDR1 is MNHEY and CDR2 is SVGAGI in the germline V gene.

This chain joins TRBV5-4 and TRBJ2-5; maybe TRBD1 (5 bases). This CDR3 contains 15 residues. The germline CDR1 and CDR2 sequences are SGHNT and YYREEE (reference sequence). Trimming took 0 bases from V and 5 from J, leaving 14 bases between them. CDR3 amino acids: CASSLEGATGETQYF. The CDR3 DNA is TGTGCCAGCAGCTTGGAAGGGGCCACCGGGGAGACCCAGTACTTC.

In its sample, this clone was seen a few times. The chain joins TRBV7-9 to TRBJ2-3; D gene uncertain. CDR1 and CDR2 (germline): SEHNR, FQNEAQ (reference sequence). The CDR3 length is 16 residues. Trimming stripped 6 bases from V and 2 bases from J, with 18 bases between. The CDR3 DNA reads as TGTGCCAGCAGTAGCCAATTGGCCATCTACACAGATACGCAGTATTTT. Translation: CASSSQLAIYTDTQYF.

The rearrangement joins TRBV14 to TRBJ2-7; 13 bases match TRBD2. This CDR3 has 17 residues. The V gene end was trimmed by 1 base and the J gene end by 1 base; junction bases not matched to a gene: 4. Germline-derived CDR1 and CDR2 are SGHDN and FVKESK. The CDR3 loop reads CASSQGTSGRKSYEQYF. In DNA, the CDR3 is TGTGCCAGCAGCCAAGGGACTAGCGGGAGAAAATCCTACGAGCAGTACTTC.

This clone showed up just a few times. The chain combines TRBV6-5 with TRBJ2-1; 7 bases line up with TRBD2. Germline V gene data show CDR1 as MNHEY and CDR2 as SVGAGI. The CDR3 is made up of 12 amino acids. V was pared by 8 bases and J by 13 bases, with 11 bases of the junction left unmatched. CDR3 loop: CASLGEGRAQFF. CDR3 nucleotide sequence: TGTGCCAGCTTGGGGGAAGGGAGGGCACAGTTCTTC.

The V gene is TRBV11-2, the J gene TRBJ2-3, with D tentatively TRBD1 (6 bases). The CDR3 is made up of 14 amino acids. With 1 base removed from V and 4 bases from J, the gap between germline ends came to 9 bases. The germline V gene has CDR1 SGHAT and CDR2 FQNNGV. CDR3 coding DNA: TGTGCCAGCAGCTTAGTTGGGACATCAGATACGCAGTATTTT. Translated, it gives CASSLVGTSDTQYF.

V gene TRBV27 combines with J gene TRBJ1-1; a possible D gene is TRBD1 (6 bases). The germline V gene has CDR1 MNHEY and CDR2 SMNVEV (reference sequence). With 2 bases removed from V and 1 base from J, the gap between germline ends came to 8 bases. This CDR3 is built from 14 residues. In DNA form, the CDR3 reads TGTGCCAGCAGTTTAGGACAGCCGAACACTGAAGCTTTCTTT. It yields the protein CASSLGQPNTEAFF.

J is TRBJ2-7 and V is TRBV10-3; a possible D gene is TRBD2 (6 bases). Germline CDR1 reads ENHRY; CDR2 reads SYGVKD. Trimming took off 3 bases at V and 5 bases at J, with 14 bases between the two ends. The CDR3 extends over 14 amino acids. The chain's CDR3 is CAISDFGGENEQYF. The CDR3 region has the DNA TGTGCCATCAGTGATTTCGGGGGAGAGAACGAGCAGTACTTC.

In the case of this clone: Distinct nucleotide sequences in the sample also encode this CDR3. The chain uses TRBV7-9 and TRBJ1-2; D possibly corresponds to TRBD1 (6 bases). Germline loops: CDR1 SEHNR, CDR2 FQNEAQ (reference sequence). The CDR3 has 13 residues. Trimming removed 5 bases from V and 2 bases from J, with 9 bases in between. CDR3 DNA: TGTGCCAGCAGCCTACAGGGAAACTATGGCTACACCTTC. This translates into CASSLQGNYGYTF.

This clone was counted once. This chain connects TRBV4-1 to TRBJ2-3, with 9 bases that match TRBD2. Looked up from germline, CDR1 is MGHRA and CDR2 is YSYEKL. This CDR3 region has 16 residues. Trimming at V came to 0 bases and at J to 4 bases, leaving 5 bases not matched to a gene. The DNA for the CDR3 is TGCGCCAGCAGCCAAGAATTTAGCGGGAGCGCAGATACGCAGTATTTT. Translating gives CASSQEFSGSADTQYF.

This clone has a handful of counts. The CDR3 coding sequence is TGTGCCAGCAGTTACTCCGGACGGGCAGGGTATGGCTACACCTTC. This gives the protein CASSYSGRAGYGYTF. V gene TRBV6-5 combines with J gene TRBJ1-2; tentatively, D is TRBD1 (5 bases). The CDR3 sequence is 15 residues long. The germline gives CDR1 MNHEY, CDR2 SVGAGI. Trimming left V 0 bases short and J 5 bases short, with 13 bases between.

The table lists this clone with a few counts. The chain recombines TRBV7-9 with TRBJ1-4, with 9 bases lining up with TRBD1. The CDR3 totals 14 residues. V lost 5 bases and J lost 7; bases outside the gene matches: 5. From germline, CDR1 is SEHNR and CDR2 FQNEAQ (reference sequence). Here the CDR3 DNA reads TGTGCCAGCAGCCCGGACAGGGGAAGTGAAAAACTGTTTTTT. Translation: CASSPDRGSEKLFF.

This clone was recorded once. This CDR3 is CASSGGSKETQYF. The CDR3 coding sequence is TGCGCCAGCAGCGGGGGATCAAAAGAGACCCAGTACTTC. This chain links TRBV10-1 with TRBJ2-5, with D maybe TRBD2 (6 bases). Germline V gene lookup returns CDR1 WNHNN and CDR2 SYGVQD (reference sequence). This CDR3 region has 13 residues. V lost 6 bases, J lost 3 bases, and 11 bases lay in between.

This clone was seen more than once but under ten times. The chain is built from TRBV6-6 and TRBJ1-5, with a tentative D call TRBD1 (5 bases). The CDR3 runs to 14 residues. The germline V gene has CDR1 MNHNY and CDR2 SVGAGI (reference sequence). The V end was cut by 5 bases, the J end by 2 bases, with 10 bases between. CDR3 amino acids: CASSPQDGNQPQHF. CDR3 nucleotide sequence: TGTGCCAGCAGTCCACAGGACGGCAATCAGCCCCAGCATTTT.

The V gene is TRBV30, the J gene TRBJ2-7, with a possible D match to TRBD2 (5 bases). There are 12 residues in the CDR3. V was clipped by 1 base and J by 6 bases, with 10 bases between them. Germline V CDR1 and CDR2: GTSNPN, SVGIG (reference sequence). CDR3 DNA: TGTGCCTGGAGTGGGACTTTGGGCGAGCAGTACTTC. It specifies CAWSGTLGEQYF.

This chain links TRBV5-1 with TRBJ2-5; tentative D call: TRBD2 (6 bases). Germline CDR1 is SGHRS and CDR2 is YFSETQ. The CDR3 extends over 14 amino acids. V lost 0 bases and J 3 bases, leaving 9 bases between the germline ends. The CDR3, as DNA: TGCGCCAGCAGCTTGGGTCGGAGGGAAGAGACCCAGTACTTC. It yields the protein CASSLGRREETQYF.

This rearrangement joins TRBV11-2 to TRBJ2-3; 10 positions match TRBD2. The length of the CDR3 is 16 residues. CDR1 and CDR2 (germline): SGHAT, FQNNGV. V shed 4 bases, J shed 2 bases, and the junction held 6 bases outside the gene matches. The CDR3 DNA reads TGTGCCAGCAGCTCTCGGACTAGCGGAACCACAGATACGCAGTATTTT. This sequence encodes CASSSRTSGTTDTQYF.

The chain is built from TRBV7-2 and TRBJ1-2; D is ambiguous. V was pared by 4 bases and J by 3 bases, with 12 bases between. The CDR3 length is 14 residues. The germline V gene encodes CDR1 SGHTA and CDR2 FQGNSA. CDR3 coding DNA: TGTGCCAGCAGCTCCCTCGGAGGATACTATGGCTACACCTTC. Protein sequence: CASSSLGGYYGYTF. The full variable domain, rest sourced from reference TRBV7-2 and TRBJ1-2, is GAGVSQSPSNKVTEKGKDVELRCDPISGHTALYWYRQSLGQGLEFLIYFQGNSAPDKSGLPSDRFSAERTGGSVSTLTIQRTQQEDSAVYLCASSSLGGYYGYTFGSGTRLTVV.

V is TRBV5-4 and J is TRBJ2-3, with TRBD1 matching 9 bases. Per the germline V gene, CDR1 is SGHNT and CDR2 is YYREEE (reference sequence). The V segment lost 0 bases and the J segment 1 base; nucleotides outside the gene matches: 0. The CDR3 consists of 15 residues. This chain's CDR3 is CASSLGTGGTDTQYF. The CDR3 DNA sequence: TGTGCCAGCAGCTTGGGGACAGGGGGCACAGATACGCAGTATTTT.

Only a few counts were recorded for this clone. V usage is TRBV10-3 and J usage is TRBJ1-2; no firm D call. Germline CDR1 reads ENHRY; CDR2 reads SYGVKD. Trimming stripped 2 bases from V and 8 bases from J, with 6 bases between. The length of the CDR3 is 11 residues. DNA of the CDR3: TGTGCCATCAGTGAGACTTGGGGCTACACCTTC. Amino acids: CAISETWGYTF.